Below, 8 T cell receptor beta chains from the same sample are listed, as sequenced in a study of blood T cell repertoires in COVID-19 (dated by TCRdb to the early 2020s). Libraries came from the immunoSEQ multiplex PCR assay. The table was pulled from immuneACCESS by TCRdb, which kept in-frame rearrangements only. Such tables lose some clones; where checked, under half of the loss comes from unresolved V genes, and the rest has no known cause. For this sample the table gives hundreds of thousands of clones, of which about nine tenths were detected only once. The ten largest clones capture less than 2% of the sample. Sequenced sample: PBMCs or T cells enriched from blood (not recorded which). The source is a man in his forties who had recovered from COVID-19.

This clone came up once. The CDR3 coding sequence is TGTGCCAGCTCACACGACTGGGAGACCCAACCCCTCCACTTT. Translated, it gives CASSHDWETQPLHF. The chain employs TRBV18 and TRBJ1-6; no clear D gene. In germline, CDR1 is KGHSH, CDR2 LQKENI. The CDR3 extends over 14 amino acids. Trimming left V 4 bases short and J 12 bases short, with 16 bases between.

The V gene is TRBV5-1, the J gene TRBJ1-2; no reliable D call. Germline CDR1 reads SGHRS; CDR2 reads YFSETQ. The CDR3 is 14 amino acids. The V end lost 5 bases, the J end lost 2 bases, and 13 bases lay between the germline ends. CDR3 in DNA: TGCGCCAGCAGGATAGAAGTCACGAACTATGGCTACACCTTC. Its protein product is CASRIEVTNYGYTF.

Only one count was recorded for this clone. The rearrangement joins TRBV12-2 to TRBJ2-7; the table's D gene call, TRBD2, was not cross checked with the DNA. TRBV12-2 is listed as a pseudogene. The CDR3 is made up of 15 amino acids. DNA for the CDR3: TGTGCAAGTCCCCGAAGCGGGGACCTATCCTACGAGCAGTACTTC. Its translation is CASPRSGDLSYEQYF.

The chain is built from TRBV5-1 and TRBJ2-2; 11 bases map to TRBD2. The CDR3 consists of 16 residues. With V trimmed by 4 bases and J by 6 bases, 8 bases remained unmatched. CDR1 is SGHRS and CDR2 is YFSETQ in the germline V gene. The CDR3 spells CASSRTSGSNPGELFF. The CDR3 coding sequence is TGCGCCAGCAGCAGAACTAGCGGGAGTAATCCCGGGGAGCTGTTTTTT.

The chain carries TRBV7-9 and TRBJ2-2, with D hard to call. CDR3 length: 15 amino acids. Germline assignment: CDR1 SEHNR and CDR2 FQNEAQ (reference sequence). The V and J ends lost 8 bases and 1 base respectively, with 14 bases between them. Here the CDR3 reads CASASPLRNTGELFF. CDR3 sequence (DNA): TGTGCCAGCGCGTCCCCCTTGCGGAACACCGGGGAGCTGTTTTTT.

This chain links TRBV5-1 with TRBJ1-2; possibly TRBD1 for D (6 bases). The CDR3 consists of 14 residues. Germline lookup yields CDR1 SGHRS and CDR2 YFSETQ. V was clipped by 4 bases and J by 2 bases, with 12 bases between them. The CDR3 here is CASSVDGQNYGYTF. CDR3 nucleotides: TGCGCCAGCAGCGTGGACGGACAGAACTATGGCTACACCTTC.

The CDR3: CASSLVPLAANEQFF. CDR3 DNA sequence: TGCGCCAGCAGCTTGGTCCCCTTAGCAGCAAATGAGCAGTTCTTC. The chain has TRBV5-1 and TRBJ2-1; D remains ambiguous. The V gene lost 0 bases and the J gene lost 7 bases, with 14 bases spanning the gap. The CDR3 runs 15 residues. Germline loops: CDR1 SGHRS, CDR2 YFSETQ.

CDR3 sequence reads: CASSDSTSGGFGDTGELFF. The DNA for the CDR3 is TGTGCCAGCAGTGATTCGACTAGCGGGGGGTTCGGAGACACCGGGGAGCTGTTTTTT. This rearrangement joins TRBV6-4 to TRBJ2-2; 13 positions agree with TRBD2. The junction had 10 bases not matched to a gene; V was cut back by 3 bases and J by 3 bases. The CDR3 has 19 residues. Germline V lookup: CDR1 MRHNA, CDR2 SNTAGT.